These 9 T cell receptor beta chains share one sample of origin, sequenced in a study of CD4 T cells in relation to SARS-CoV-2 and coronaviruses. Measured with immunoSEQ multiplex PCR; TCRdb has only the in-frame clones, and not every one. This table has under 20,000 clones, around three quarters appearing once. The unexposed donors gave CD4+ T cells in about 2011-2018, prior to COVID-19. Isolation of CD4+ T cells took place after around 11 days in culture. Their cognate antigens are unknown. The sample taken for sequencing was CD4+ T cells from PBMCs, cultured in vitro. All receptors come from a human donor in good health.

This clone has just a few counts. The chain employs TRBV25-1 and TRBJ1-1, with D tentatively TRBD1 (5 bases). Germline V gene data show CDR1 as MGHDK and CDR2 as SYGVNS. Deletions cut 2 bases from V and 1 base from J, with 11 bases between. The CDR3 extends over 15 amino acids. The CDR3 reads CASSETTAKNTEAFF. Here the CDR3 DNA reads TGTGCCAGCAGTGAAACGACAGCTAAGAACACTGAAGCTTTCTTT.

The chain couples TRBV6-1 to TRBJ1-1, with D maybe TRBD1 (5 bases). The CDR3 spans 14 residues. The germline V gene has CDR1 MNHNS and CDR2 SASEGT. Trimming took off 2 bases at V and 0 bases at J, with 7 bases between the two ends. The CDR3 DNA sequence: TGTGCCAGCAGTGAACCGGGGCTGAACACTGAAGCTTTCTTT. This gives the protein CASSEPGLNTEAFF.

J is TRBJ1-2 and V is TRBV6-1; TRBD1 aligns across 9 bases. From germline, CDR1 is MNHNS and CDR2 SASEGT. The J segment lost 4 bases and the V segment lost 0 bases, leaving 12 bases of the junction unmatched. This CDR3 is built from 18 residues. The CDR3 DNA reads as TGTGCCAGCAGTGAAGCTTCGACGATACAGGGGGCGGCCTATGGCTACACCTTC. It yields the protein CASSEASTIQGAAYGYTF.

The J gene is TRBJ2-2, the V gene TRBV10-3; D remains ambiguous. Trimming shortened V by 6 bases and J by 3 bases, and 2 bases separated the two germline ends. CDR3 length: 11 residues. Germline V gene sequence: CDR1 ENHRY, CDR2 SYGVKD. The CDR3 spells CAIRDTGELFF. The CDR3 nucleotides are TGTGCCATCAGGGACACCGGGGAGCTGTTTTTT.

This chain links TRBV24-1 with TRBJ2-3; possibly TRBD2 for D (5 bases). The CDR3 spans 13 residues. The germline V and J ends were trimmed by 3 bases and 4 bases, with 7 bases remaining between them. Germline CDR1 reads KGHDR; CDR2 reads SFDVKD. The CDR3 sequence: CATSDGSSDTQYF. The CDR3 bases are TGTGCCACCAGTGATGGGAGTTCAGATACGCAGTATTTT.

The chain is built from TRBV19 and TRBJ2-7; D unclear. The CDR3 is made up of 13 amino acids. Trimming stripped 7 bases from V and 3 bases from J, with 13 bases between. CDR1 is LNHDA and CDR2 is SQIVND in the germline V gene (reference sequence). CDR3 region: CASNARSNYEQYF. The CDR3 nucleotides are TGTGCCAGTAATGCTAGGTCGAACTACGAGCAGTACTTC.

The CDR3 sequence: CASNSGQGPTDTQYF. CDR3 sequence (DNA): TGTGCCAGCAACTCGGGACAGGGGCCCACAGATACGCAGTATTTT. The chain is built from TRBV7-3 and TRBJ2-3; the match to TRBD1 covers 10 bases. CDR1 and CDR2 from the germline V gene are SGHTA and FQGTGA. V shed 7 bases and J 2 bases; nucleotides not matched to a gene: 6. CDR3 length: 15 residues.

The rearrangement links TRBV5-1 to TRBJ2-7; 10 nucleotides agree with TRBD1. The V gene end was trimmed by 0 bases and the J gene end by 2 bases; junction bases not matched to a gene: 2. CDR3 length: 15 residues. Germline V lookup: CDR1 SGHRS, CDR2 YFSETQ. CDR3 loop: CASSLGGTGAYEQYF. The CDR3 DNA sequence: TGCGCCAGCAGCTTGGGCGGGACAGGGGCCTACGAGCAGTACTTC.

The gene calls are TRBV24-1 and TRBJ2-1; 8 positions match TRBD2. Germline CDR1 is KGHDR and CDR2 is SFDVKD. The CDR3 extends over 14 amino acids. Trimming removed 4 bases from V and 4 bases from J; junction bases left unmatched: 2. The chain's CDR3 is CATSESGGYNEQFF. The DNA of the CDR3 is TGTGCCACCAGTGAAAGCGGGGGATACAATGAGCAGTTCTTC.